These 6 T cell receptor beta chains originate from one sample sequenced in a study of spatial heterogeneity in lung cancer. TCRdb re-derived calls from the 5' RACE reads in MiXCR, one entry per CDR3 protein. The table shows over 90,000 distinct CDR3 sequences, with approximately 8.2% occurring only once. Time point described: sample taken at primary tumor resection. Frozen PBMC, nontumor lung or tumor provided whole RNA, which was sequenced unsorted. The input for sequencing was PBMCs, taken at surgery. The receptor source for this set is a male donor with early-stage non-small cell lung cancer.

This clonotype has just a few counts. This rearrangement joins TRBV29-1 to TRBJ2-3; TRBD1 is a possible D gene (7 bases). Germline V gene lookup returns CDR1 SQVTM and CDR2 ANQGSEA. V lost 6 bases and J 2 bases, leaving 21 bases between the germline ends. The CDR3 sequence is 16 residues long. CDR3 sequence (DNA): TGCAGCGTGGAGGGGGCTAGGGGCGCCCCCACAGATACGCAGTATTTT. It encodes CSVEGARGAPTDTQYF.

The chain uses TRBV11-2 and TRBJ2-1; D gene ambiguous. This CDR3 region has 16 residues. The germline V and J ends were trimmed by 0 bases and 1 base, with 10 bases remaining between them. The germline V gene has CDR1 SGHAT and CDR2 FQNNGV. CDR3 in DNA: TGTGCCAGCAGCTTAGACCCCATTGCTTCCTACAATGAGCAGTTCTTC. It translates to CASSLDPIASYNEQFF.

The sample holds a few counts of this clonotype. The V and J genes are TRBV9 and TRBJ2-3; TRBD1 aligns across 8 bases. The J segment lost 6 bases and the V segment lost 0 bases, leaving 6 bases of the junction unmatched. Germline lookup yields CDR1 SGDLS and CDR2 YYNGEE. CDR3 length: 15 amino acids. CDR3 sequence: CASSVAQGAADTQYF. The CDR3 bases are TGTGCCAGCAGCGTAGCTCAGGGGGCTGCGGATACGCAGTATTTT. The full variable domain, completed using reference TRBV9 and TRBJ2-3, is DSGVTQTPKHLITATGQRVTLRCSPRSGDLSVYWYQQSLDQGLQFLIQYYNGEERAKGNILERFSAQQFPDLHSELNLSSLELGDSALYFCASSVAQGAADTQYFGPGTRLTVL.

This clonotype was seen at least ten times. The CDR3 region is CSARGQYGSNEKLFF. The CDR3 nucleotides read TGCAGTGCTAGAGGCCAATACGGGTCTAATGAAAAACTGTTTTTT. This sequence joins TRBV20-1 and TRBJ1-4; D gene unclear. The CDR3 extends over 15 amino acids. Germline-derived CDR1 and CDR2 are DFQATT and SNEGSKA (reference sequence). V was pared by 1 base and J by 3 bases, with 12 bases between.

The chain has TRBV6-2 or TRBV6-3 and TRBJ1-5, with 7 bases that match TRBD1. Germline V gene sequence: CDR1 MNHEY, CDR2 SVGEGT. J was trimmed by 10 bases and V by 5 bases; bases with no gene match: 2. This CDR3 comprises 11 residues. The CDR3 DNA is TGTGCCAGCAGTCCAGGGGGACCCCAGCATTTT. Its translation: CASSPGGPQHF.

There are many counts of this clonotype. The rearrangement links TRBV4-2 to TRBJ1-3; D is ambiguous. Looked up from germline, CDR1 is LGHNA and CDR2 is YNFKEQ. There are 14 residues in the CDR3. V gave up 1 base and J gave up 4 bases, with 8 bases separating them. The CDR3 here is CASSQVGEGNTIYF. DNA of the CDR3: TGTGCCAGCAGCCAAGTGGGAGAGGGAAACACCATATATTTT.